Below, 5 T cell receptor beta chains from the same sample are listed, as sequenced in a study of T cells in women clearing cervical HPV infection. Clones were sequenced by immunoSEQ multiplex PCR, and TCRdb holds only the in-frame ones, with some missing. The table lists under 25,000 clones. Specimen: blood buffy coat. All receptors come from a woman aged 18 to 75 with a cervical HPV16 infection that either progressed to CIN3+ or cleared (not recorded which).

A note on this clone: The sequenced fragment ends 3 residues before the CDR3 boundary, so the rest is inferred from the germline J gene. The rearrangement uses TRBV29-1 and TRBJ1-1; D is unresolved. V lost 7 bases to trimming and J lost 0 bases, with 12 bases between them. The CDR3 covers 13 residues. CDR1 SQVTM and CDR2 ANQGSEA come from the germline V gene. The CDR3 reads CSAMTPLNTEAFF. The CDR3 DNA, read in part, is TGCAGCGCCATGACTCCTTTGAACACTGAA.

As regards this clone: Read coverage stops 3 residues before the CDR3 terminus; the germline J gene supplies the remainder. J is TRBJ2-3 and V is TRBV12-3 or TRBV12-4; the D gene is possibly TRBD1 (6 bases). The CDR3 covers 16 residues. V was trimmed by 2 bases and J by 1 base, leaving 13 bases between them. The CDR3 DNA, read in part, is TGTGCCAGCAGTTTATACCGACAGGCGGGCACAGATACG. This translates into CASSLYRQAGTDT. The whole CDR3 region reads CASSLYRQAGTDTQYF.

For this clone: Coverage ceases 3 residues before the CDR3 finishes, and the germline J gene fills in the end. The chain recombines TRBV2 with TRBJ1-4; tentatively, D is TRBD1 (6 bases). The germline gives CDR1 SNHLY, CDR2 FYNNEI. V lost 2 bases, J lost 4 bases, and 11 bases lay in between. The CDR3 spans 15 residues. CDR3 amino acids: CASSEQTGHNEKLFF. CDR3 DNA (partial): TGTGCCAGCAGTGAACAAACAGGGCATAATGAAAAA.

With regard to this clone: The read comes to an end 3 residues before the CDR3 does, leaving the germline J gene to fill in the end. This chain connects TRBV10-3 to TRBJ1-1; D may be TRBD1 (6 bases). Germline CDR1 ENHRY, CDR2 SYGVKD. The CDR3 spans 14 residues. With 0 bases removed from V and 4 bases from J, the gap between germline ends came to 9 bases. The covered CDR3 bases are TGTGCCATCAGTGAGTCAGGGGGAGGCACTGAA. Residues: CAISESGGGTE. The full CDR3 reads CAISESGGGTEAFF.

By frequency, this clone is medium-sized. The CDR3 end falls 3 residues outside the read, so it is completed with the germline J gene. The chain couples TRBV10-3 to TRBJ2-5; 10 bases line up with TRBD2. The ends lost 5 bases at V and 0 bases at J; junction bases unmatched: 9. CDR3 length: 17 amino acids. CDR1 and CDR2 (germline): ENHRY, SYGVKD. The CDR3 bases that were read are TGTGCCATCAGTAAAACCTTAGCGGGGGGTGACCAAGAGACC. Protein sequence: CAISKTLAGGDQET. The full CDR3 protein reads CAISKTLAGGDQETQYF.